This entry features one T cell receptor (beta chain) sequence. V lost 0 bases, J lost 4 bases, and 5 bases stayed unmatched. Germline V gene sequence: CDR1 SGHNT, CDR2 YYREEE (reference sequence). The CDR3 has 16 residues. In TCRdb, the RT-PCR reads were re-called with MiXCR into one record per CDR3 protein. This table holds about 700,000 distinct CDR3 sequences, 13% to 15% found once. This TCR was sampled from a female donor in good health, serving as a healthy control. Specimen: memory CD4+ T cells from blood. The gene calls are TRBV5-4 and TRBJ1-2; TRBD1 agrees at 11 bases. The DNA for the CDR3 is TGTGCCAGCAGCTTGGCCGGACAGGGGGCGGGCTATGGCTACACCTTC. It yields the protein CASSLAGQGAGYGYTF.